This T cell receptor beta chain is drawn from a study of T cell responses to AZD1222 COVID-19 vaccine. Profiled with immunoSEQ multiplex PCR; TCRdb holds only in-frame clones, not every one. The sample carries around 96,000 clones, just over 85% recorded once. The V gene's germline CDR1 is SQVTM and CDR2 ANQGSEA. CDR3 length: 19 residues. The trim removed 2 bases at V and 4 bases at J, leaving 20 bases unmatched. Broader study findings: Donors, mostly white British, included more females; clonal diversity was possibly underestimated.

This clone has just one count. Its target is unknown. The J gene is TRBJ2-3, the V gene TRBV29-1, with TRBD1 matching over 8 bases. This specimen was peripheral blood, taken 28 days after the second AZD1222 dose. This TCR came from an adult who received the AZD1222 COVID-19 vaccine. DNA for the CDR3: TGCAGCGTTGAACCTGGGTTTAGGGCCGGACAGGGCGGAGCAGATACGCAGTATTTT. This gives the protein CSVEPGFRAGQGGADTQYF.